These T cell receptor beta chains were read from a single sample in a study of massively parallel sequencing of T cell beta chains. TCRdb fed the 5' RACE reads into MiXCR, producing one record per CDR3 protein. This table has more than 4,000 distinct CDR3 sequences, around 40% appearing once. The specimen was commercial RNA from peripheral blood pooled from many donors. The receptors originated from a pool of human donors in good health; the sample was commercial RNA pooled from many donors. The CDR3 runs from the conserved cysteine through the conserved F or W. D genes are given only for firm matches. Only some rows state a clone size, as once, few, many or a class for expanded clones.

.	.	TRBV7-6	TRBJ2-1	TGTGCCACCTCAGGGGGGGACAATGAGCAGTTCTTC	CATSGGDNEQFF
.	few	TRBV11-2	TRBJ2-3	TGTGCCAGCAAGGTGGCGTTAGATACGCAGTATTTT	CASKVALDTQYF
TRBD1	few	TRBV20-1	TRBJ1-6	TGCAGTGCTGGGCAGGGACAGGTGGATTCACCCCTCCACTTT	CSAGQGQVDSPLHF
.	few	TRBV20-1	TRBJ2-5	TGCAGTGCTCTTTTCGGGCTGGCCCAGTACTTC	CSALFGLAQYF
.	.	TRBV11-2	TRBJ2-3	TGTGCCAGCAGCTTAGAATGGGACGGTACGCAGTATTTT	CASSLEWDGTQYF
TRBD2	.	TRBV10-3	TRBJ2-1	TGTGCCATCAGTGAGTCGATACGGGAGGGCCTTTATGAGCAGTTCTTC	CAISESIREGLYEQFF
.	few	TRBV12-1	TRBJ1-1	TGTGCCAGCAGCTTTTCGGGAGTGAACACTGAAGCTTTCTTT	CASSFSGVNTEAFF
.	.	TRBV6-2/TRBV6-3	TRBJ2-7	TGTGCCAGCAGTTACTCAGGGTTCTCCTACGAGCAGTACTTC	CASSYSGFSYEQYF
TRBD2	few	TRBV12-3/TRBV12-4	TRBJ2-3	TGTGCCAGCAGTTTAGGGACTAGCGGGACAGATACGCAGTATTTT	CASSLGTSGTDTQYF
.	few	TRBV6-2/TRBV6-3	TRBJ1-5	TGTGCCAGCGGGGGGGGTCGCAATCAGCCCCAGCATTTT	CASGGGRNQPQHF
TRBD1	few	TRBV12-3/TRBV12-4	TRBJ1-5	TGTGCCAGCAGTTTTGGGGACAGGGAGGACCAGCCCCAGCATTTT	CASSFGDREDQPQHF
.	few	TRBV6-2/TRBV6-3	TRBJ2-6	TGTGCCAGCAGTTACTCGTCAGGAGGTGGGGCCAACGTCCTGACTTTC	CASSYSSGGGANVLTF
.	medium-sized	TRBV14	TRBJ1-6	TGTGCCAGCAGCCAAGTTTTTTCACCCCTCCACTTT	CASSQVFSPLHF